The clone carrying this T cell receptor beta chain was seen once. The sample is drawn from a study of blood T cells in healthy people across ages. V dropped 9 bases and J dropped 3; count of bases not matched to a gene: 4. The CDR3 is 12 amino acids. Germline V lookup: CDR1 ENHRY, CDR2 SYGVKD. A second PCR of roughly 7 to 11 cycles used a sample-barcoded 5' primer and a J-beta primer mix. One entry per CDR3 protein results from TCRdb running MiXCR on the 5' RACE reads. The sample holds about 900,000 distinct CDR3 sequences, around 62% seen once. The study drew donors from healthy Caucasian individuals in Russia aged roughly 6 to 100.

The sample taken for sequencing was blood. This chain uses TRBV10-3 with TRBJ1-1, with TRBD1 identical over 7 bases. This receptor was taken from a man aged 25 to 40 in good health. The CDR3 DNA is TGTGCCATTTCAACAGGGGACACTGAAGCTTTCTTT. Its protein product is CAISTGDTEAFF.